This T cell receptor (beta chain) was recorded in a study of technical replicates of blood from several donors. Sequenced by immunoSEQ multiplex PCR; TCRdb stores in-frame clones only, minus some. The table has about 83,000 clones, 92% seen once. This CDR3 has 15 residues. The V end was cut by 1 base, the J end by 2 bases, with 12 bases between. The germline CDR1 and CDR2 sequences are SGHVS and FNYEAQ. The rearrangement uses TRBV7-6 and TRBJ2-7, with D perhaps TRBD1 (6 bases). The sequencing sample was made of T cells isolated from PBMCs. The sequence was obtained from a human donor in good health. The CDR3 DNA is TGTGCCAGCAGCTTAGACCAGGGGCCAACCTACGAGCAGTACTTC. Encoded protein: CASSLDQGPTYEQYF.